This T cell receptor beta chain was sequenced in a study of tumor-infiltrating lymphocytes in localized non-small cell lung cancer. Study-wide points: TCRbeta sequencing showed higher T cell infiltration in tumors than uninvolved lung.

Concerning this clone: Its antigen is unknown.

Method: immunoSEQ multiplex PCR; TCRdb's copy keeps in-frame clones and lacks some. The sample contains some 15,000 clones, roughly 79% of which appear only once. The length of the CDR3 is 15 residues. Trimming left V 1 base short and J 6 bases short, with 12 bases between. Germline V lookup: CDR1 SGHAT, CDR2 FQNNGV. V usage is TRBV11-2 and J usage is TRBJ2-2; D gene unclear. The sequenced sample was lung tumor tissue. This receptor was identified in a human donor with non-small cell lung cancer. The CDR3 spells CASSLAEQAAGELFF. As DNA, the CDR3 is TGTGCCAGCAGCTTAGCCGAGCAGGCGGCCGGGGAGCTGTTTTTT.